This T cell receptor (beta chain) was profiled in a study of blood T cell repertoires in COVID-19 (dated by TCRdb to 2020 to 2021). Context from the whole study: Samples covering the acute and convalescent phases of COVID-19 were provided by collaborators in the United States, Italy and Spain. The prospective study material was composed of cDNA or gDNA derived from T cells, B-cell-depleted T cells, or PBMCs. The dataset comprised deeply sampled blood TCRbeta repertoires from subjects exposed to, actively infected with, or recovered from COVID-19. The repertoires were released in a freely available public database meant as a resource for research on the immune response to SARS-CoV-2. The samples were drawn from two sources: the first 160 participants of the ongoing ImmuneRACE study, and 1,000 to 1,500 subjects contributed by 6 global collaborators. Sample metadata almost always included a de-identified subject ID, COVID-19 status, age in years and sex. Where available, HLA class I and class II types were taken from metadata supplied by the sample provider and were not determined by assay-based typing.

Regarding this clone: There is no known antigen for this receptor. No base quality values were provided; no much bigger clone lies one nucleotide off.

Overall results and qualifications from the work: The quantity of clinical and demographic metadata differed by source and by participant and was supplied without curation.

The immunoSEQ Assay, a bias-controlled multiplex PCR, was used to amplify TCRbeta CDR3 regions from genomic DNA. From the authors' description of their analysis: Within the assay, amplification of reference gene primers was used to estimate how many nucleated cells each sample contained. To quantify the absolute abundance of each unique TCRbeta CDR3 rearrangement, sequence reads were collapsed and filtered. For each sample, productive Simpson clonality was calculated by taking the square root of Simpson's diversity index across productive rearrangements. TCRdb took over this immuneACCESS table, retaining in-frame rearrangements with V and J assigned. Such tables are incomplete; in checked studies, under half of the missing clones stem from an unresolved V gene, and the remainder is unexplained. That table gives V, J and clone size, and the DNA gave D and trimming. Recorded for this sample are around 250,000 clones; 86% of them occurred a single time. The ten largest clones add up to roughly 1.9% of the sample.

The germline V gene (reference sequence) provides CDR1 LGHDT and CDR2 YNNKEL. CDR3 length: 16 amino acids, cysteine to phenylalanine. Just the 48-base CDR3 DNA is kept, in frame starting at base 1. V is trimmed back by 3 bases and J by 2 bases, and the junction contains 7 bases that no gene match accounts for. In the prospective study, participants were roughly 18 to 100 years old, resided in 24 geographic areas of the United States, and were enrolled through a virtual design. Cohort assignment in the prospective study relied on participant-reported clinical history from a screening survey and a study questionnaire. For ImmuneRACE Cohort 3, a participant was defined as recovered based on two consecutive negative NP/OP PCR tests, clearance by a healthcare professional, or resolution of symptoms. In the prospective study, whole blood, serum and a nasopharyngeal or oropharyngeal swab were collected from each participant by mobile phlebotomists. Over a roughly 2-month period, participants in the prospective study had the option of providing additional blood draws and questionnaires. Prospective study blood samples were shipped either frozen or at room temperature before DNA extraction.

The receptor's source is a woman in her 50s who had recovered from COVID-19. Sequenced sample: PBMCs or T cells enriched from blood (not recorded which). The V and J segments used are TRBV3-1 (or the pseudogene TRBV3-2) and TRBJ2-1, with TRBD2 identical over 7 junction bases. The CDR3 reads as follows: CASSQSPSGAYNEQFF. The DNA reads TGTGCCAGCAGCCAGAGCCCTAGCGGAGCCTACAATGAGCAGTTCTTC.